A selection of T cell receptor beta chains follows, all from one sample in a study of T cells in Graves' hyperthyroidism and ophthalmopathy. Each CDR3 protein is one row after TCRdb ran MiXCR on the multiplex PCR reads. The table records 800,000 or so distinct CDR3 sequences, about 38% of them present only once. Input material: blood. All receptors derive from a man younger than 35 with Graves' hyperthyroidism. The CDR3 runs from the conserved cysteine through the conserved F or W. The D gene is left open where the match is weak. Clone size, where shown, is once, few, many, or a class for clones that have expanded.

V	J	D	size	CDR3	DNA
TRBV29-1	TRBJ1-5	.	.	CSHLGQPQHF	TGCAGCCACTTGGGTCAGCCCCAGCATTTT
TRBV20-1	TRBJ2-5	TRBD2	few	CSARDWASGGQETQYF	TGCAGTGCTAGAGATTGGGCTAGCGGGGGACAAGAGACCCAGTACTTC
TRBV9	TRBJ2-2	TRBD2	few	CASSVGASGSVTGELFF	TGTGCCAGCAGCGTAGGTGCGAGCGGGAGTGTAACCGGGGAGCTGTTTTTT
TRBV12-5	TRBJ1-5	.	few	CASGFNLGGNQPQHF	TGTGCTAGTGGTTTTAATCTAGGGGGCAATCAGCCCCAGCATTTT
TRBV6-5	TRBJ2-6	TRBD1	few	CASSLHGTGPKGANVLTF	TGTGCCAGCAGTCTCCATGGGACAGGGCCAAAGGGGGCCAACGTCCTGACTTTC
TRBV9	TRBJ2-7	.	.	CASSPNGQTNYEQYF	TGTGCCAGCAGCCCAAATGGACAGACTAACTACGAGCAGTACTTC
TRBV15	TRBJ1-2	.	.	CATSSEDGGSSYGYTF	TGTGCCACCAGCAGTGAAGATGGGGGGTCTTCTTATGGCTACACCTTC
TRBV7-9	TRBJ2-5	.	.	CASGSGRETQYF	TGTGCCAGCGGATCCGGGCGAGAGACCCAGTACTTC
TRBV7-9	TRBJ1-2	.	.	CASSPYVGQSYGYTF	TGTGCCAGCAGCCCCTACGTTGGACAGAGCTATGGCTACACCTTC
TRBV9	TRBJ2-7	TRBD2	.	CASSVEKEGSGGSYEQYF	TGTGCCAGCAGCGTAGAGAAAGAAGGTAGCGGGGGTTCCTACGAGCAGTACTTC
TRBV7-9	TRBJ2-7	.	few	CASKVGSSYEQYF	TGTGCCAGCAAAGTCGGATCCTCCTACGAGCAGTACTTC
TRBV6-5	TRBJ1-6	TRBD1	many	CASRDRADSPLHF	TGTGCCAGCAGGGACAGGGCGGATTCACCCCTCCACTTT
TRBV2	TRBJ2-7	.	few	CASSQDLGFEQYF	TGCGCCAGCAGCCAAGATCTAGGGTTCGAGCAGTACTTC
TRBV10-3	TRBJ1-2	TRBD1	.	CTTSDPGQGNYGYTF	TGTACCACCAGTGATCCGGGACAGGGCAACTATGGCTACACCTTC
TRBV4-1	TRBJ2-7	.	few	CASSQASVTYEQYF	TGCGCCAGCAGCCAAGCCAGCGTAACCTACGAGCAGTACTTC
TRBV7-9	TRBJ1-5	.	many	CASSLAGAGDQPQHF	TGTGCCAGCAGCTTAGCGGGCGCAGGGGATCAGCCCCAGCATTTT
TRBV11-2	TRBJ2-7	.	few	CASSPAGLAYEQYF	TGTGCCAGCAGCCCAGCGGGTCTCGCCTACGAGCAGTACTTC
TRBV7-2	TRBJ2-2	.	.	CASSPRDTYYTGELFF	TGTGCCAGCAGCCCCAGGGACACCTACTACACCGGGGAGCTGTTTTTT
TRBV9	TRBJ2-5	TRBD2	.	CASSGEAGGKETQYF	TGTGCCAGCAGCGGGGAAGCGGGAGGGAAAGAGACCCAGTACTTC
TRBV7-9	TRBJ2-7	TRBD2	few	CASSPFSGSGDEQYF	TGTGCCAGCAGCCCGTTTAGCGGGAGCGGAGACGAGCAGTACTTC
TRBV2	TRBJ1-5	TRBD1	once	CASSETGGFQPQHF	TGTGCCAGCAGTGAGACAGGGGGCTTTCAGCCCCAGCATTTT
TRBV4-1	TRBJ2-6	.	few	CASSQEETGLSGANVLTF	TGCGCCAGCAGCCAAGAGGAGACGGGCCTCTCCGGGGCCAACGTCCTGACTTTC
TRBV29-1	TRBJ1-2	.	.	CSVEDRNINYGYTF	TGCAGCGTTGAAGATCGGAACATTAACTATGGCTACACCTTC
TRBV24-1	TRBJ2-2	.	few	CATLGDTGELFF	TGTGCCACCTTAGGGGACACCGGGGAGCTGTTTTTT
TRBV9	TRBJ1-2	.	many	CASSVNGPYGYTF	TGTGCCAGCAGCGTAAACGGGCCCTATGGCTACACCTTC
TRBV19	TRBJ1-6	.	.	CASSIQGTHAPLHF	TGTGCCAGTAGTATTCAGGGGACTCACGCTCCCCTCCACTTT
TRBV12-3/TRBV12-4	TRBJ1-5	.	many	CASSSGEGYYQPQHF	TGTGCCAGCAGCTCCGGAGAGGGATATTATCAGCCCCAGCATTTT
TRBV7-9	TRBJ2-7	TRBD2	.	CASSLEASGLFYEQYF	TGTGCCAGCAGCTTGGAGGCTAGCGGCCTCTTCTACGAGCAGTACTTC
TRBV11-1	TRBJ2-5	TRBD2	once	CASSVRLANQETQYF	TGTGCCAGCAGCGTAAGACTAGCGAACCAAGAGACCCAGTACTTC
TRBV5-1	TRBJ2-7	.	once	CASSLSQASSYEQYF	TGCGCCAGCAGCTTGAGTCAGGCGAGCTCCTACGAGCAGTACTTC
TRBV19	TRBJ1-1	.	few	CASSILSGVYTEAFF	TGTGCCAGTAGTATACTTTCGGGGGTCTACACTGAAGCTTTCTTT
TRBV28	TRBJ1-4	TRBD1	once	CASSSPGGGEKLFF	TGTGCCAGCAGTTCGCCAGGGGGCGGTGAAAAACTGTTTTTT
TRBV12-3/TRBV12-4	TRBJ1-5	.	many	CASSDPQGQPQHF	TGTGCCAGCAGTGACCCTCAGGGCCAGCCCCAGCATTTT
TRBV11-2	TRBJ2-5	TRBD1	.	CASSLDPHLERTGIGETQYF	TGTGCCAGCAGCTTAGATCCCCACCTCGAAAGGACAGGGATTGGAGAGACCCAGTACTTC
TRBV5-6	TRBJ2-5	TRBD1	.	CASSLGTVWETQYF	TGTGCCAGCAGCCTCGGGACAGTTTGGGAGACCCAGTACTTC
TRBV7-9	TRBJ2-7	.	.	CASSAENRVGEQYF	TGTGCCAGCAGCGCGGAGAACCGGGTCGGCGAGCAGTACTTC
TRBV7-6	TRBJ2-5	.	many	CASSFDTGQETQYF	TGTGCCAGCAGCTTTGACACCGGACAAGAGACCCAGTACTTC
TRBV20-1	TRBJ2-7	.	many	CSAREDYEQYF	TGCAGTGCTAGAGAGGACTACGAGCAGTACTTC
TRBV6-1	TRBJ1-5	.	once	CASSTRGDNQPQHF	TGTGCCAGCAGCACACGGGGAGATAATCAGCCCCAGCATTTT
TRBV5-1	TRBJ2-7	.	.	CASSPRNKNYEQYF	TGCGCCAGCAGCCCTCGGAACAAAAACTACGAGCAGTACTTC
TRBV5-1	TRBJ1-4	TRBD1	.	CASSLRMGQGGEKLFF	TGCGCCAGCAGCCTACGAATGGGACAGGGTGGAGAAAAACTGTTTTTT
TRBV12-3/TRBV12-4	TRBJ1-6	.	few	CASSFGRDSPLHF	TGTGCCAGCAGTTTTGGGAGGGATTCACCCCTCCACTTT
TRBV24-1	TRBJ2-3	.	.	CATRDGTSDTQYF	TGTGCCACCAGGGACGGGACATCAGATACGCAGTATTTT
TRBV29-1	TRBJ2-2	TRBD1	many	CSVSGTANTGELFF	TGCAGCGTATCCGGGACAGCGAACACCGGGGAGCTGTTTTTT
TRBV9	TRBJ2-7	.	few	CASSVGGTTNEQYF	TGTGCCAGCAGCGTAGGCGGGACAACCAACGAGCAGTACTTC